This T cell receptor (beta chain) is drawn from a study of blood T cell repertoires in COVID-19. Across the study: The cDNA or gDNA used as material had been derived from T cells, B-cell-depleted T cells, or PBMCs.

TCRdb keeps only in-frame clones here, not all; method: immunoSEQ multiplex PCR. The data hold approximately 220,000 clones, with about four fifths observed a single time. Participants came from about 24 US areas, aged roughly 18 to 89 years. The CDR3 has 15 amino acids. V gave up 1 base and J gave up 3 bases, with 10 bases separating them. Germline V CDR1 and CDR2: SGHTA, FQGNSA. The receptor comes from a woman aged 45-65 years who had been exposed to COVID-19. Sequenced input: PBMCs or T cells enriched from blood (not recorded which). This chain connects TRBV7-2 to TRBJ1-3, with no clear D. CDR3 loop: CASSLVRAFGNTIYF. CDR3 in DNA: TGTGCCAGCAGCTTAGTGAGGGCGTTTGGAAACACCATATATTTT.